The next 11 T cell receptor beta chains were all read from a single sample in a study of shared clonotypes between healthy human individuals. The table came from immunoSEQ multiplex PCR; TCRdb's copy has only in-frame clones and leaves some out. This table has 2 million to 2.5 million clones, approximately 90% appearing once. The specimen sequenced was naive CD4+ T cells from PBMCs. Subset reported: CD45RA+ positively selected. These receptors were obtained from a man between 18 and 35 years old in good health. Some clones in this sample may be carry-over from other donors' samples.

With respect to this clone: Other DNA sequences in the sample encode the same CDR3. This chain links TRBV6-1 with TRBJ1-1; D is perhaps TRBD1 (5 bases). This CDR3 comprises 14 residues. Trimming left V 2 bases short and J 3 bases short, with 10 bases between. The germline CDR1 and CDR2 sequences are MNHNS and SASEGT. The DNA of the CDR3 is TGTGCCAGCAGTGAAAGGGGCAGAGACACTGAAGCTTTCTTT. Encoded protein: CASSERGRDTEAFF.

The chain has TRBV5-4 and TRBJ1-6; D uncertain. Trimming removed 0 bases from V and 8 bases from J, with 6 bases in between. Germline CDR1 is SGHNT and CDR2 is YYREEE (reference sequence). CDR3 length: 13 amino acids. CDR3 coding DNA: TGTGCCAGCAGCTTGGAGGTGGATTCACCCCTCCACTTT. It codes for CASSLEVDSPLHF.

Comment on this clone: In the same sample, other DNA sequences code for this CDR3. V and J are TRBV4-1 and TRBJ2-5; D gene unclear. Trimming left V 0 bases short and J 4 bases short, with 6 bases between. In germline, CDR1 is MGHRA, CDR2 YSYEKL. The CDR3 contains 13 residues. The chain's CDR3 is CASSQDPGETQYF. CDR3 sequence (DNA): TGCGCCAGCAGCCAAGACCCGGGAGAGACCCAGTACTTC.

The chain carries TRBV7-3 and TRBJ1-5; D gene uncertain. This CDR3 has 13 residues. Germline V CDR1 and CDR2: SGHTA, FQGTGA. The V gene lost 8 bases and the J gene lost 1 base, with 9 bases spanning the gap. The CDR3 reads CASAEDSNQPQHF. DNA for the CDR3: TGTGCCAGCGCCGAGGACAGCAATCAGCCCCAGCATTTT.

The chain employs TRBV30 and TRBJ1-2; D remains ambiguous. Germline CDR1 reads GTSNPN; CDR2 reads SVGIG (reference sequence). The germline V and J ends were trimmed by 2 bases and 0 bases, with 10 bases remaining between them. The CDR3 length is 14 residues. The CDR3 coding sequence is TGTGCCTGGAGTCCGACTCAGACTAACTATGGCTACACCTTC. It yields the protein CAWSPTQTNYGYTF.

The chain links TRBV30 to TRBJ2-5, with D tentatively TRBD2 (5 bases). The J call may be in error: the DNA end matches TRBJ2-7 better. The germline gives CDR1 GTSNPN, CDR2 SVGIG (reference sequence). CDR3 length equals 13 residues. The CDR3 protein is CAWSGGPRYEQYF. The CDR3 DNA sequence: TGTGCCTGGAGTGGCGGGCCGAGGTACGAGCAGTACTTC.

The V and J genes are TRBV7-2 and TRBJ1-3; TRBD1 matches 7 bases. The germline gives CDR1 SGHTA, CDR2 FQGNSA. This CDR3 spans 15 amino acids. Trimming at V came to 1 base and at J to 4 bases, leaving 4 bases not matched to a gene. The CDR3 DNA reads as TGTGCCAGCAGCTTAGTCACAGGGGTCGGAAACACCATATATTTT. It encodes CASSLVTGVGNTIYF.

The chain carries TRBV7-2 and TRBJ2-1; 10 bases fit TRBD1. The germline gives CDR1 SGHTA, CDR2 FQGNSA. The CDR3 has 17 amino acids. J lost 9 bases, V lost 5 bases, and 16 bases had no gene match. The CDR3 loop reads CASSHAGDRGFPCEQFF. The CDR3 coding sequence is TGTGCCAGCAGCCATGCTGGGGACAGGGGATTCCCGTGTGAGCAGTTCTTC.

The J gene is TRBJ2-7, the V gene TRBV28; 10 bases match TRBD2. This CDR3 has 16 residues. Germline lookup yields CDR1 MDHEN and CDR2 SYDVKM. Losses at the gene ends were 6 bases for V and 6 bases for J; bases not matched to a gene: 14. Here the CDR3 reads CASSPHSGGLTGEQYF. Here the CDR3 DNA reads TGTGCCAGCAGCCCCCATAGCGGGGGGCTTACTGGCGAGCAGTACTTC. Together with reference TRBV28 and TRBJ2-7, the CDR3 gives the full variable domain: DVKVTQSSRYLVKRTGEKVFLECVQDMDHENMFWYRQDPGLGLRLIYFSYDVKMKEKGDIPEGYSVSREKKERFSLILESASTNQTSMYLCASSPHSGGLTGEQYFGPGTRLTVT.

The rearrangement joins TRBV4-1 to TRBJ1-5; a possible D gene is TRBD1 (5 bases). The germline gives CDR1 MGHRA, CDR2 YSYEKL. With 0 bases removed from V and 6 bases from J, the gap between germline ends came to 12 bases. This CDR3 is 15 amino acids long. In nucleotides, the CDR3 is TGCGCCAGCAGCCAAGACAGGGTTTCTCGTCAGCCCCAGCATTTT. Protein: CASSQDRVSRQPQHF.

CDR3 region: CASSEIWGRMNTEAFF. Here the CDR3 DNA reads TGTGCCAGCAGTGAAATCTGGGGGCGGATGAACACTGAAGCTTTCTTT. V usage is TRBV6-1 and J usage is TRBJ1-1; TRBD1 might be the D (6 bases). The CDR3 has 16 amino acids. Germline V lookup: CDR1 MNHNS, CDR2 SASEGT. V lost 2 bases and J 0 bases, leaving 13 bases between the germline ends.